This T cell receptor beta chain derives from a study of blood T cell repertoires in COVID-19 (dated by TCRdb to the early 2020s). For the wider study: Samples covering the acute and convalescent phases of COVID-19 were provided by collaborators in the United States, Italy and Spain. The repertoires were made available in a free public database intended to serve as a resource for research on the immune response to SARS-CoV-2. The prospective study material was composed of cDNA or gDNA derived from T cells, B-cell-depleted T cells, or PBMCs. Where available, HLA class I and class II types were obtained from metadata supplied by the sample provider rather than from assay-based typing. Deeply sampled blood TCRbeta repertoires from subjects exposed to, actively infected with, or recovered from COVID-19 were included in the dataset. The samples were drawn from two sources: the first 160 participants of the ongoing ImmuneRACE study, and 1,200 or so subjects contributed by 6 global collaborators. Sample metadata almost always included a de-identified subject ID, COVID-19 status, age in years and sex. Points the paper makes about the study in general: The amount of clinical and demographic metadata varied by source and participant and was provided uncurated.

For this clone: There is no known antigen for this receptor. No base quality information exists; no much larger clone differs at one position.

Participants in the prospective study were aged roughly 18 to 100 years, lived in 20 to 25 United States geographic areas, and enrolled through a virtual design. In the prospective study, cohorts were assigned on the basis of participant-reported clinical history obtained from a screening survey and a study questionnaire. Exposed participants were defined as having been in contact with someone with a PCR-confirmed or clinician-diagnosed COVID-19 case within 2 weeks of study entry. In the prospective study, mobile phlebotomists collected whole blood, serum and a nasopharyngeal or oropharyngeal swab from each participant. Participants in the prospective study had the option to provide additional blood draws and questionnaires over an approximately 2-month period. Before DNA extraction, prospective study blood samples were shipped either frozen or at room temperature. TCRbeta CDR3 regions were amplified from genomic DNA using the immunoSEQ Assay, a bias-controlled multiplex PCR. The published analysis was carried out like this. Within the assay, amplification of reference gene primers was used to estimate how many nucleated cells each sample contained. To quantify the absolute abundance of each unique TCRbeta CDR3 rearrangement, sequence reads were collapsed and filtered. For each sample, productive Simpson clonality was calculated by taking the square root of Simpson's diversity index across productive rearrangements. The immuneACCESS repertoire file appears here via TCRdb, limited to in-frame rearrangements. These files lack a portion of the clones; in checked studies, under half of the deficit traces to unresolved V genes, and the cause of the others is not known. V, J and clone size reflect that table, while D and trimming were determined from the DNA. In all, the sample holds a few hundred thousand clones, and around nine tenths of those were seen once. 1.4% to 1.5% of the sample goes to the ten largest clones.

The junction carries 16 bases between V and J, which are trimmed by 9 bases and 7 bases respectively. The CDR3 runs 12 residues from the cysteine to the phenylalanine. The sequence is cut down to CDR3 DNA, 36 bases in frame from base 1. Per the germline V gene (reference sequence), LNHDA is the CDR1 and SQIVND is the CDR2. The specimen was PBMCs or T cells enriched from blood (not recorded which). This sequence originates from a woman younger than 30 who had been exposed to COVID-19. The chain couples TRBV19 to TRBJ2-7; TRBD2 is possibly the D segment (6 matching bases). The CDR3 corresponds to CASRAGWGEQYF. The sequence in DNA is TGTGCCAGCCGAGCGGGCTGGGGAGAGCAGTACTTC.